These 26 T cell receptor beta chains were all obtained from the same sample, sequenced in a study of beta chain features in type 1 diabetes (dated by TCRdb to between 2017 and 2018). The library was produced with the immunoSEQ multiplex PCR assay. The entire isolated RNA was reverse transcribed using the High Capacity cDNA Reverse Transcription Kit, and thus expressed TCRB transcripts were sequenced. TCRdb obtained this table from immuneACCESS and retained in-frame rearrangements with V and J assigned. These tables miss some clones; where compared with another copy, unresolved V genes account for less than half of the shortfall, and the remainder is unexplained. The sample table lists about 330,000 clones, around 10% of them with a count of one. Of the sample, roughly 0.014% falls within the top ten clones. The specimen sequenced was naive CD4+ T cells from blood. In the paper's terms, the cell subset or site label means: true naive CD4+ T cells. The receptors stem from a woman aged 25 to 39 in good health.

This chain links TRBV2 with TRBJ2-7; 7 bases are a match to TRBD2. The CDR3 covers 14 residues. The germline V gene has CDR1 SNHLY and CDR2 FYNNEI. The junction had 2 bases not matched to a gene; V was cut back by 3 bases and J by 0 bases. The CDR3 DNA sequence: TGTGCCAGCAGTGATGGCGGGAGCTCCTACGAGCAGTACTTC. Residues: CASSDGGSSYEQYF.

The CDR3 DNA reads TGCAGCGGTCGGGAGGCCACTGAAGCTTTCTTT. Translated: CSGREATEAFF. V and J are TRBV29-1 and TRBJ1-1; D remains unclear. CDR1 and CDR2 from the germline V gene are SQVTM and ANQGSEA. This CDR3 spans 11 amino acids. V lost 7 bases and J 4 bases, leaving 10 bases between the germline ends.

V gene TRBV25-1 combines with J gene TRBJ2-1, with 13 bases matching TRBD2. Germline values: CDR1 MGHDK, CDR2 SYGVNS. This CDR3 contains 13 residues. Germline trimming cut 10 bases from V and 7 bases from J; bases unmatched to any gene: 4. The CDR3 DNA reads as TGTGCCACCCGACTAGCGGGAGGAAATGAGCAGTTCTTC. This sequence encodes CATRLAGGNEQFF.

The CDR3 coding sequence is TGTGCCAGCTCACGGGGGGCCAGCAGCTCCTACAATGAGCAGTTCTTC. This gives the protein CASSRGASSSYNEQFF. The chain combines TRBV11-3 with TRBJ2-1, with a possible D match to TRBD2 (7 bases). The V gene's germline CDR1 is SGHNT and CDR2 YENEEA. This CDR3 has 16 residues. Trimming pared 8 bases from V and 0 bases from J, leaving 17 bases between.

This clone was found a few times. The V gene is TRBV12-5, the J gene TRBJ2-2; D is possibly TRBD1 (5 bases). Germline V gene sequence: CDR1 LGHNT, CDR2 FRNRAP. The CDR3 spans 13 residues. Trimming pared 1 base from V and 14 bases from J, leaving 14 bases between. The CDR3 here is CASGLGQGERLFF. The CDR3 DNA follows: TGTGCTAGTGGTTTGGGGCAGGGTGAACGACTGTTTTTT. The variable domain in full, completed from reference TRBV12-5 and TRBJ2-2, reads DARVTQTPRHKVTEMGQEVTMRCQPILGHNTVFWYRQTMMQGLELLAYFRNRAPLDDSGMPKDRFSAEMPDATLATLKIQPSEPRDSAVYFCASGLGQGERLFFGEGSRLTVL.

This chain connects TRBV4-3 to TRBJ2-1, with D maybe TRBD2 (6 bases). The germline V gene has CDR1 LGHNA and CDR2 YSLEER. CDR3 length: 15 residues. V lost 4 bases to trimming and J lost 8 bases, with 18 bases between them. CDR3 in DNA: TGCGCCAGCAGCCCGTTCTCGGGAGATGGCGATGAGCAGTTCTTC. Its translation is CASSPFSGDGDEQFF.

This clone was counted a few times. V gene TRBV6-6 combines with J gene TRBJ2-1, with TRBD2 as a possible D gene (5 bases). CDR3 length: 13 amino acids. Germline CDR1 MNHNY, CDR2 SVGAGI (reference sequence). With 2 bases removed from V and 6 bases from J, the gap between germline ends came to 8 bases. The CDR3 DNA is TGTGCCAGCAGTTACCGTCGGGGCAATGAGCAGTTCTTC. Translated, it gives CASSYRRGNEQFF.

This chain links TRBV11-2 with TRBJ2-1; the match to TRBD2 covers 7 bases. Germline V lookup: CDR1 SGHAT, CDR2 FQNNGV. With V trimmed by 5 bases and J by 12 bases, 19 bases remained unmatched. This CDR3 spans 16 amino acids. Here the CDR3 DNA reads TGTGCCAGCAGCCCCGGGGGGAACAATCCACGTGGGGGGCAGTTCTTC. Its protein is CASSPGGNNPRGGQFF.

The V call is TRBV9, the J call TRBJ2-1; 8 nucleotides align to TRBD2. Germline V gene lookup returns CDR1 SGDLS and CDR2 YYNGEE. This CDR3 comprises 15 residues. J lost 5 bases, V lost 0 bases, and 4 bases had no gene match. CDR3 in amino acids: CASSVDVAGNNEQFF. CDR3 nucleotides: TGTGCCAGCAGCGTAGATGTAGCGGGAAACAATGAGCAGTTCTTC.

This clone was observed a handful of times. The chain joins TRBV30 to TRBJ2-6; maybe TRBD1 (8 bases). Trimming left V 8 bases short and J 0 bases short, with 17 bases between. CDR1 is GTSNPN and CDR2 is SVGIG in the germline V gene (reference sequence). The CDR3 has 16 amino acids. CDR3 sequence (DNA): TGTGCCGGAAACAGGGGGGGCAGCTCTGGGGCCAACGTCCTGACTTTC. Its protein product is CAGNRGGSSGANVLTF.

This clone showed up just a few times. V and J are TRBV9 and TRBJ2-7; the D is unclear. V was pared by 6 bases and J by 3 bases, with 13 bases between. Germline CDR1 reads SGDLS; CDR2 reads YYNGEE. The CDR3 is 13 residues long. CDR3 sequence reads: CASTSYRDYEQYF. CDR3 coding DNA: TGTGCCAGCACATCATACCGAGACTACGAGCAGTACTTC.

This clone came up many times. The chain carries TRBV13 and TRBJ2-6, with D maybe TRBD1 (6 bases). This CDR3 spans 15 amino acids. V shed 5 bases and J shed 2 bases, with 10 bases lying between them. The germline gives CDR1 PRHDT, CDR2 FYEKMQ (reference sequence). As DNA, the CDR3 is TGTGCCAGCAGCCGAGACAGGACTGGGGCCAACGTCCTGACTTTC. This codes for CASSRDRTGANVLTF.

CDR3 DNA: TGTGCCAGCGGAGGACTAGCGGGAGTAGTAGATACGCAGTATTTT. Its protein is CASGGLAGVVDTQYF. The chain uses TRBV25-1 and TRBJ2-3, with 13 bases identical to TRBD2. The CDR3 is made up of 15 amino acids. J lost 5 bases, V lost 8 bases, and 7 bases had no gene match. Germline-derived CDR1 and CDR2 are MGHDK and SYGVNS.

The chain carries TRBV5-1 and TRBJ2-5, with 9 bases that match TRBD2. CDR1 is SGHRS and CDR2 is YFSETQ in the germline V gene. Germline trimming cut 0 bases from V and 5 bases from J; bases unmatched to any gene: 5. CDR3 length: 15 residues. DNA of the CDR3: TGCGCCAGCAGCTTGGTCGGCGGGAGGGCGGAGACCCAGTACTTC. This encodes CASSLVGGRAETQYF.

V usage is TRBV7-9 and J usage is TRBJ2-7; TRBD2 might be the D (6 bases). V lost 5 bases and J lost 1, with 15 bases in between. This CDR3 spans 15 amino acids. CDR1 and CDR2 (germline): SEHNR, FQNEAQ (reference sequence). The CDR3 nucleotides are TGTGCCAGCAGCCAAAAGGGACTCCAGTCCTACGAGCAGTACTTC. Amino acid sequence: CASSQKGLQSYEQYF.

The genes are TRBV25-1 and TRBJ1-1, with a weak D call TRBD1 (5 bases). The CDR3 is 14 residues long. The V end was cut by 1 base, the J end by 4 bases, with 10 bases between. Germline V gene lookup returns CDR1 MGHDK and CDR2 SYGVNS. The CDR3 spells CASSEWGGGTEAFF. CDR3 sequence (DNA): TGTGCCAGCAGTGAATGGGGGGGTGGCACTGAAGCTTTCTTT.

This clone was seen many times. V is TRBV29-1 and J is TRBJ2-7, with 9 bases lining up with TRBD2. The CDR3 covers 12 residues. V gave up 7 bases and J gave up 3 bases; unmatched junction bases: 4. Germline V CDR1 and CDR2: SQVTM, ANQGSEA. The CDR3 bases are TGCAGCGCTAGCGGGATTAGCTACGAGCAGTACTTC. Translated, it gives CSASGISYEQYF.

The CDR3 DNA sequence: TGTGCCAGCAGCCGTGACAGAGGGGGTTATGATGGCTACACCTTC. Its protein is CASSRDRGGYDGYTF. The chain uses TRBV6-5 and TRBJ1-2; possible D gene TRBD1, 6 bases. This CDR3 spans 15 amino acids. Germline V gene sequence: CDR1 MNHEY, CDR2 SVGAGI. Deletions cut 6 bases from V and 6 bases from J, with 20 bases between.

The V call is TRBV19, the J call TRBJ2-1; the match to TRBD2 covers 14 bases. Germline CDR1 LNHDA, CDR2 SQIVND (reference sequence). Trimming cost V 6 bases and J 9 bases; bases outside gene matches: 4. The CDR3 is 14 residues long. CDR3 sequence: CASSVTSGRVEQFF. CDR3 nucleotides: TGTGCCAGTAGCGTGACTAGCGGGAGGGTTGAGCAGTTCTTC.

This clone appeared a few times. V and J are TRBV11-2 and TRBJ2-3, with 10 bases identical to TRBD2. Trimming cost V 5 bases and J 3 bases; bases outside gene matches: 8. Germline CDR1 reads SGHAT; CDR2 reads FQNNGV. The CDR3 runs 16 residues. The CDR3 region is CASSRRLAGQTDTQYF. As DNA, the CDR3 is TGTGCCAGCAGCCGAAGACTAGCGGGTCAGACAGATACGCAGTATTTT.

The rearrangement links TRBV7-2 to TRBJ2-2; 7 bases line up with TRBD2. The CDR3 runs to 15 residues. Germline V CDR1 and CDR2: SGHTA, FQGNSA. Unmatched junction bases numbered 6, after V lost 4 bases and J lost 4 bases. CDR3 nucleotide sequence: TGTGCCAGCAGCTATAATGGGGGGGGCACCGGGGAGCTGTTTTTT. This translates into CASSYNGGGTGELFF.

This clone was counted a few times. This rearrangement joins TRBV27 to TRBJ2-5; TRBD2 aligns across 16 bases. The CDR3 runs 18 residues. Looked up from germline, CDR1 is MNHEY and CDR2 is SMNVEV (reference sequence). V trimming: 2 bases; J trimming: 5 bases; junction bases outside the gene matches: 8. The CDR3 region is CASSLIGTSGRASETQYF. The CDR3 DNA sequence: TGTGCCAGCAGTTTAATTGGGACTAGCGGGAGGGCTAGTGAGACCCAGTACTTC.

This chain uses TRBV4-2 with TRBJ1-5; 9 bases agree with TRBD1. The J segment lost 4 bases and the V segment lost 0 bases, leaving 1 base of the junction unmatched. Germline V gene sequence: CDR1 LGHNA, CDR2 YNFKEQ. The CDR3 has 15 amino acids. The chain's CDR3 is CASSQETGGNQPQHF. In nucleotides, the CDR3 is TGTGCCAGCAGCCAAGAGACAGGGGGGAATCAGCCCCAGCATTTT.

The chain combines TRBV28 with TRBJ2-1, with 10 bases fitting TRBD2. The CDR3 is made up of 17 amino acids. V shed 5 bases, J shed 1 base, and the junction held 8 bases outside the gene matches. Germline values: CDR1 MDHEN, CDR2 SYDVKM. The CDR3 DNA follows: TGTGCCAGCAGTACTAATCTACTAGCGGGATCCTACAATGAGCAGTTCTTC. Residues: CASSTNLLAGSYNEQFF.

This clone was counted between two and nine times. The gene calls are TRBV6-6 and TRBJ2-7; 11 bases agree with TRBD2. CDR1 is MNHNY and CDR2 is SVGAGI in the germline V gene (reference sequence). This CDR3 spans 15 amino acids. Trimming took 4 bases from V and 0 from J; bases not matched to a gene: 2. The CDR3 spells CASSSTSGASYEQYF. CDR3 DNA: TGTGCCAGCAGTTCGACTAGCGGGGCCTCCTACGAGCAGTACTTC.

This clone has more than one count but fewer than ten. This CDR3 reads CASSLETAGWGYTF. The CDR3 nucleotides read TGTGCCAGCAGCTTAGAGACAGCGGGCTGGGGCTACACCTTC. This sequence joins TRBV7-9 and TRBJ1-2; D may be TRBD1 (5 bases). V was cut by 1 base and J by 8 bases, with 14 bases left in between. The CDR3 totals 14 residues. CDR1 SEHNR and CDR2 FQNEAQ come from the germline V gene (reference sequence).